The clone carrying this TCR beta chain was seen once. Antigen unknown. The junction departs from the called germline gene at one end, perhaps through a read error. The entry originates in a study of T cell responses to AZD1222 COVID-19 vaccine. Study findings and constraints: Nearly half of spike-specific TCRs reportedly target unmutated variant regions. Spike as a whole was targeted by vaccine-associated CD4 TCRs, dominant at 160-218 and 743-854.

Method: immunoSEQ multiplex PCR; TCRdb's copy keeps in-frame clones and lacks some. Of around 84,000 clones listed, about 90% are singletons. This material consisted of peripheral blood, taken on day 0 of MenACWY control vaccination. The receptor was derived from an adult in good health.

The DNA of the CDR3 is TGCGCCAGCACCTTGGGGACAGTGGGATTGAACACTGAAGCTTTCTTT. As protein: CASTLGTVGLNTEAFF. V is TRBV5-1 and J is TRBJ1-1; the match to TRBD1 covers 7 bases. Germline V lookup: CDR1 SGHRS, CDR2 YFSETQ. This CDR3 is 16 amino acids long.